The 18 T cell receptor beta chains below all came from one sample that was sequenced in a study of control samples from healthy donors and cancer patients. The repertoire was sequenced with immunoSEQ multiplex PCR; TCRdb's copy has only in-frame clones and lacks some. This table holds 150,000 to 200,000 clones, roughly 88% found once. The specimen sequenced was blood. The receptors stem from a woman aged 25-40 years in good health.

This sequence joins TRBV20-1 and TRBJ2-5; TRBD1 agrees at 8 bases. This CDR3 is 15 amino acids long. The J segment lost 5 bases and the V segment lost 3 bases, leaving 11 bases of the junction unmatched. The germline V gene encodes CDR1 DFQATT and CDR2 SNEGSKA (reference sequence). The CDR3 loop is CSASSLTGDDETQYF. The CDR3 DNA reads TGCAGTGCTAGTTCACTGACAGGGGATGACGAGACCCAGTACTTC.

This clone was picked up one time. This chain links TRBV27 with TRBJ1-2, with 9 bases matching TRBD1. J lost 5 bases, V lost 5 bases, and 9 bases had no gene match. Germline CDR1 and CDR2: MNHEY and SMNVEV (reference sequence). The CDR3 totals 15 residues. CDR3 protein: CASSLTGGGWYGYTF. DNA of the CDR3: TGTGCCAGCAGTCTTACAGGGGGCGGATGGTATGGCTACACCTTC.

CDR3 sequence: CASSATPAGANEKLFF. The CDR3 nucleotides are TGTGCCAGCAGTGCCACTCCGGCAGGGGCTAATGAAAAACTGTTTTTT. The chain joins TRBV6-4 to TRBJ1-4; weak D call: TRBD1 (6 bases). The germline V gene has CDR1 MRHNA and CDR2 SNTAGT. Trimming shortened V by 4 bases and J by 3 bases, and 15 bases separated the two germline ends. This CDR3 has 16 residues.

J is TRBJ1-1 and V is TRBV5-4; TRBD1 might be the D (5 bases). Per the germline V gene, CDR1 is SGHNT and CDR2 is YYREEE (reference sequence). V lost 5 bases to trimming and J lost 8 bases, with 13 bases between them. The CDR3 runs 12 residues. The CDR3 nucleotides are TGTGCCAGCAGTATGATTGGGGGAGAAGCTTTCTTT. It yields the protein CASSMIGGEAFF.

Turning to this clone: At one of its ends the junction is not consistent with the germline gene, which may arise from a read error. The V and J genes are TRBV7-7 and TRBJ2-1; D possibly corresponds to TRBD2 (6 bases). The V gene's germline CDR1 is SSHAT and CDR2 FNYEAQ (reference sequence). The CDR3 totals 12 residues. The CDR3 loop reads CASSSGGNEQFF. As DNA, the CDR3 is TGTGCTAGCAGCTCTGGAGGGAATGAGCAGTTCTTC.

The J gene is TRBJ1-2, the V gene TRBV11-2; weak D call: TRBD1 (5 bases). V was pared by 3 bases and J by 4 bases, with 9 bases between. The germline V gene encodes CDR1 SGHAT and CDR2 FQNNGV. CDR3 length: 13 amino acids. The CDR3 here is CASSLGLTYGYTF. CDR3 nucleotides: TGTGCCAGCAGCTTGGGACTCACCTATGGCTACACCTTC.

The rearrangement links TRBV7-9 to TRBJ2-3; D perhaps matches TRBD1 (5 bases). Trimming took 4 bases from V and 3 from J, leaving 17 bases between them. This CDR3 contains 16 residues. CDR1 is SEHNR and CDR2 is FQNEAQ in the germline V gene (reference sequence). The CDR3 here is CASSSLGQGQTDTQYF. The CDR3 DNA follows: TGTGCCAGCAGCTCCCTTGGCCAGGGCCAAACAGATACGCAGTATTTT. The full variable domain, with the rest looked up from reference TRBV7-9 and TRBJ2-3, is DTGVSQNPRHKITKRGQNVTFRCDPISEHNRLYWYRQTLGQGPEFLTYFQNEAQLEKSRLLSDRFSAERPKGSFSTLEIQRTEQGDSAMYLCASSSLGQGQTDTQYFGPGTRLTVL.

The chain carries TRBV5-5 and TRBJ2-1; tentatively, D is TRBD2 (7 bases). The CDR3 is 16 amino acids. In germline, CDR1 is SGHKS, CDR2 YYEKEE (reference sequence). Deletions cut 3 bases from V and 5 bases from J, with 18 bases between. The CDR3 nucleotides read TGTGCCAGCAGCTCGGATCCCCGGGGGGCCAACAATGAGCAGTTCTTC. Its protein product is CASSSDPRGANNEQFF.

The chain recombines TRBV19 with TRBJ1-6, with D uncertain. V lost 1 base, J lost 5 bases, and 9 bases lay in between. In germline, CDR1 is LNHDA, CDR2 SQIVND (reference sequence). This CDR3 is built from 15 residues. Here the CDR3 reads CASSIGALNNSPLHF. The CDR3 nucleotides are TGTGCCAGTAGTATAGGGGCACTAAATAATTCACCCCTCCACTTT.

The chain couples TRBV2 to TRBJ2-2, with unresolved D. The V gene's germline CDR1 is SNHLY and CDR2 FYNNEI. V shed 8 bases and J shed 6 bases, with 16 bases lying between them. This CDR3 contains 14 residues. The CDR3, as DNA: TGTGCCAGCTTTAATGATGAGGATCCCGGGGAGCTGTTTTTT. Amino acid sequence: CASFNDEDPGELFF.

The chain links TRBV7-9 to TRBJ1-6, with D possibly matching TRBD1 (5 bases). V lost 5 bases and J 8 bases, leaving 13 bases between the germline ends. The CDR3 is 14 residues long. Germline CDR1 SEHNR, CDR2 FQNEAQ (reference sequence). The CDR3, as DNA: TGTGCCAGCAGCCGCCGGGGGGAGGATTCACCCCTCCACTTT. Its protein is CASSRRGEDSPLHF.

The chain joins TRBV9 to TRBJ2-5; D not certain. V lost 2 bases, J lost 5 bases, and 16 bases lay in between. Germline assignment: CDR1 SGDLS and CDR2 YYNGEE. This CDR3 is 15 amino acids long. The CDR3 is CASSVVGRSGETQYF. Here the CDR3 DNA reads TGTGCCAGCAGCGTTGTGGGAAGGAGTGGGGAGACCCAGTACTTC.

This clone showed up just a few times. The rearrangement joins TRBV2 to TRBJ2-1, with unresolved D. Germline V gene data show CDR1 as SNHLY and CDR2 as FYNNEI. The CDR3 has 15 amino acids. V lost 3 bases, J lost 8 bases, and 17 bases lay in between. The CDR3 DNA reads as TGTGCCAGCAGTGACGGGCTAGTTGAGTTCGATGAGCAGTTCTTC. Residues: CASSDGLVEFDEQFF.

J is TRBJ2-1 and V is TRBV6-4; 15 bases fit TRBD2. The CDR3 is made up of 15 amino acids. Per the germline V gene, CDR1 is MRHNA and CDR2 is SNTAGT. V was pared by 4 bases and J by 7 bases, with 2 bases of the junction left unmatched. The CDR3 bases are TGTGCCAGCAGTGGGGGACTAGCGGGAGGTAATGAGCAGTTCTTC. This codes for CASSGGLAGGNEQFF.

This clone was recorded once. The chain links TRBV5-1 to TRBJ2-5; D is ambiguous. Germline V lookup: CDR1 SGHRS, CDR2 YFSETQ. The CDR3 sequence is 12 residues long. The ends were cut back, 5 bases at V and 2 bases at J, with 7 bases in the middle. In nucleotides, the CDR3 is TGCGCCAGCAGATTAACACAAGAGACCCAGTACTTC. Translation: CASRLTQETQYF.

The chain carries TRBV6-2 or TRBV6-3 and TRBJ1-5, with 9 bases lining up with TRBD1. Germline trimming cut 6 bases from V and 0 bases from J; bases unmatched to any gene: 3. CDR3 length: 15 amino acids. CDR1 MNHEY and CDR2 SVGEGT come from the germline V gene. The CDR3 nucleotides are TGTGCCAGCAGCGAACAGGGGGCTAGCAATCAGCCCCAGCATTTT. Its protein is CASSEQGASNQPQHF.

The V and J genes are TRBV7-9 and TRBJ2-3; D unresolved. This CDR3 region has 12 residues. Per the germline V gene, CDR1 is SEHNR and CDR2 is FQNEAQ (reference sequence). V dropped 5 bases and J dropped 4 bases, with 7 bases sitting between them. Here the CDR3 DNA reads TGTGCCAGCAGCCCTAACTCAGATACGCAGTATTTT. Translation gives CASSPNSDTQYF.

V gene TRBV6-4 combines with J gene TRBJ2-7; D unclear. CDR1 and CDR2 from the germline V gene are MRHNA and SNTAGT. Trimming took off 4 bases at V and 4 bases at J, with 11 bases between the two ends. The length of the CDR3 is 13 residues. The CDR3 DNA follows: TGTGCCAGCAGTGTAAGGCAGACGTACGAGCAGTACGTC. Translated: CASSVRQTYEQYV.